This TCR beta chain came from a study of blood T cell repertoires in COVID-19. The overall study: COVID-19 samples collected from the United States, Italy and Spain covered acute and convalescent phases.

Sequenced by immunoSEQ multiplex PCR; TCRdb stores in-frame clones only, minus some. The sample lists a few hundred thousand clones, roughly 88% seen once, with approximately 2.4% in the top ten. CDR1 is PRHDT and CDR2 is FYEKMQ in the germline V gene (reference sequence). The CDR3 extends over 13 amino acids. With 5 bases removed from V and 3 bases from J, the gap between germline ends came to 11 bases. The receptor was derived from a man aged 40-49 years who had recovered from COVID-19. The V call is TRBV13, the J call TRBJ2-7; D is possibly TRBD2 (6 bases). Sequenced input: peripheral blood. Here the CDR3 reads CASSQGLVYEQYF. The CDR3 DNA reads as TGTGCCAGCAGCCAGGGACTGGTCTACGAGCAGTACTTC. The complete variable domain, with remaining parts taken from reference TRBV13 and TRBJ2-7, reads AAGVIQSPRHLIKEKRETATLKCYPIPRHDTVYWYQQGPGQDPQFLISFYEKMQSDKGSIPDRFSAQQFSDYHSELNMSSLELGDSALYFCASSQGLVYEQYFGPGTRLTVT.